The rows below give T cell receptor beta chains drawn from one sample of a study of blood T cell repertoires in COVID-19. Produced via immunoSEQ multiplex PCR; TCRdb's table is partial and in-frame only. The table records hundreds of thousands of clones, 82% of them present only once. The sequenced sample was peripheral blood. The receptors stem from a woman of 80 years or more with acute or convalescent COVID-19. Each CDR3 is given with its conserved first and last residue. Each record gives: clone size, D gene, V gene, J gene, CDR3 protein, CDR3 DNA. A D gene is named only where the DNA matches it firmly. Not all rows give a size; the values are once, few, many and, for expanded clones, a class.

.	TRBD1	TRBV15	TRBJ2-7	CATSTDRGRSGQYF	TGTGCCACCAGCACCGACAGGGGGAGGAGCGGGCAGTACTTC
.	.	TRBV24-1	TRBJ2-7	CATSDPRHLWDEQYF	TGTGCCACCAGTGACCCCAGGCACCTATGGGACGAGCAGTACTTC
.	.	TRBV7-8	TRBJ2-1	CASSLEAGGSYNEQFF	TGTGCCAGCAGCCTGGAAGCCGGGGGCTCCTACAATGAGCAGTTCTTC
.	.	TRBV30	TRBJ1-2	CAWSAGNYGYTF	TGTGCCTGGAGCGCAGGGAACTATGGCTACACCTTC
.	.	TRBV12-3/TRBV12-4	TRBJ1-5	CASTRGVNQPQHF	TGTGCCAGCACCCGGGGGGTTAATCAGCCCCAGCATTTT
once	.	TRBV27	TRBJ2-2	CASSFSVTGELFF	TGTGCCAGCAGTTTTAGCGTGACCGGGGAGCTGTTTTTT
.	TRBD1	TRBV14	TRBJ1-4	CASSQRGLEKLFF	TGTGCCAGCAGCCAGAGGGGGCTTGAAAAACTGTTTTTT
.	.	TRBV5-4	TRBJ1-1	CASSWGHLNTEAFF	TGTGCCAGCAGTTGGGGACACTTGAACACTGAAGCTTTCTTT
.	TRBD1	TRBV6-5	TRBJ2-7	CASSRQGSYEQYF	TGTGCCAGCAGTCGACAGGGCTCCTACGAGCAGTACTTC
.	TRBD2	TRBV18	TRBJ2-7	CASSGTSGGAYEQYF	TGTGCCAGCTCCGGGACTAGCGGGGGGGCTTACGAGCAGTACTTC
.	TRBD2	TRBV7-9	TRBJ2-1	CASTRGLASNEQFF	TGTGCCAGCACCCGGGGACTAGCGTCAAATGAGCAGTTCTTC
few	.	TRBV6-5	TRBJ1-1	CASSLRVRNTEAFF	TGTGCCAGCAGTCTGCGGGTTAGGAACACTGAAGCTTTCTTT
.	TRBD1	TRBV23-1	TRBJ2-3	CASSQSKKQGVTDTQYF	TGCGCCAGCAGTCAATCGAAGAAACAGGGGGTCACAGATACGCAGTATTTT
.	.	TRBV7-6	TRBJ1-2	CATGTSSFHTF	TGTGCCACCGGGACATCCAGTTTCCACACCTTC
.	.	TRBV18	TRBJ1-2	CASSPGQGNYGYTF	TGTGCCAGCTCACCAGGCCAGGGGAACTATGGCTACACCTTC
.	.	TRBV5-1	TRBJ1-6	CASSPHGGSSYNSPLHF	TGCGCCAGCAGCCCCCATGGGGGGAGCTCCTATAATTCACCCCTCCACTTT
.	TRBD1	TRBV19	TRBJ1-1	CASSLGTGKGEAFF	TGTGCCAGTAGTTTGGGGACAGGGAAGGGTGAAGCTTTCTTT
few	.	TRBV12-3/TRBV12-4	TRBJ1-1	CASSEGNTEAFF	TGTGCCAGCAGTGAGGGGAACACTGAAGCTTTCTTT
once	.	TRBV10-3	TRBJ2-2	CAISEVQGTGELFF	TGTGCCATCAGTGAAGTGCAGGGGACCGGGGAGCTGTTTTTT
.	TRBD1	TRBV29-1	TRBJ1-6	CSVRGTVDSPLHF	TGCAGCGTCCGGGGGACAGTTGATTCACCCCTCCACTTT
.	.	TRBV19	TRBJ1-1	CASTPHVNTEAFF	TGTGCCAGTACCCCACATGTGAACACTGAAGCTTTCTTT
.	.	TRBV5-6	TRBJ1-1	CASSFDRNAEAFF	TGTGCCAGCAGCTTCGACAGGAACGCCGAAGCTTTCTTT
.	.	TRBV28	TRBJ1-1	CASRSLGGVSQRAFF	TGTGCCAGCAGATCTTTAGGAGGGGTCTCTCAAAGAGCTTTCTTT
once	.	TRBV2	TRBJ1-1	CASTRESTEAFF	TGTGCCAGCACTCGGGAGAGCACTGAAGCTTTCTTT
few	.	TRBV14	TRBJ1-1	CASSSRPGTTEAFF	TGTGCCAGCAGCTCCCGCCCCGGGACTACTGAAGCTTTCTTT
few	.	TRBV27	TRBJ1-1	CASSLYGSGTEAFF	TGTGCCAGCAGTTTATACGGGAGTGGGACTGAAGCTTTCTTT
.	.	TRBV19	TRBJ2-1	CASRTGNNYNEQFF	TGTGCCAGTCGCACAGGGAACAACTACAATGAGCAGTTCTTC
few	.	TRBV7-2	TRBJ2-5	CASSLLGLFGGGLTGTQYF	TGTGCCAGCAGCTTACTGGGCCTGTTCGGCGGGGGCCTCACGGGGACCCAGTACTTC
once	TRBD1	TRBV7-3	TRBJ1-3	CASSLGTGAGNTIYF	TGTGCCAGCAGCTTAGGGACAGGGGCTGGAAACACCATATATTTT